The 22 T cell receptor beta chains below all came from one sample that was sequenced in a study of identical twins. MiXCR, run by TCRdb on the 5' RACE reads, gives a single entry per CDR3 protein. Among about 340,000 distinct CDR3 sequences listed, about 10% were seen once. The sample taken for sequencing was naive T cells sorted from blood. These receptors all come from a woman in her fifties or sixties in good health.

This clonotype was counted at least ten times. The rearrangement links TRBV29-1 to TRBJ1-3; a possible D gene is TRBD1 (5 bases). The V gene lost 3 bases and the J gene lost 3 bases, with 15 bases spanning the gap. This CDR3 is 15 amino acids long. Germline V CDR1 and CDR2: SQVTM, ANQGSEA. This CDR3 is CSVEKGSADGNTIYF. CDR3 DNA: TGCAGCGTTGAGAAGGGGTCAGCGGATGGAAACACCATATATTTT.

The CDR3 nucleotides are TGCAGTGAAACCCTACAGGGCGGTGAGCAGTTCTTC. It yields the protein CSETLQGGEQFF. The genes are TRBV29-1 and TRBJ2-1, with a weak D call TRBD1 (6 bases). The CDR3 runs to 12 residues. Germline lookup yields CDR1 SQVTM and CDR2 ANQGSEA.

The chain joins TRBV12-3 or TRBV12-4 to TRBJ2-2; a weak D match, TRBD2 (5 bases). The CDR3 has 14 residues. The V and J ends lost 1 base and 6 bases respectively, with 9 bases between them. CDR3 amino acids: CASSLGGFPGELFF. The CDR3 DNA sequence: TGTGCCAGCAGTTTAGGAGGGTTCCCCGGGGAGCTGTTTTTT.

J is TRBJ1-1 and V is TRBV12-3 or TRBV12-4; D unclear. V gave up 3 bases and J gave up 0 bases, with 8 bases separating them. This CDR3 spans 14 amino acids. The CDR3 loop reads CASSLGSMNTEAFF. In nucleotides, the CDR3 is TGTGCCAGCAGTTTGGGGAGCATGAACACTGAAGCTTTCTTT.

The chain couples TRBV12-5 to TRBJ2-1, with a weak D call TRBD2 (5 bases). This CDR3 region has 14 residues. Germline CDR1 LGHNT, CDR2 FRNRAP. Trimming pared 2 bases from V and 8 bases from J, leaving 13 bases between. The CDR3 coding sequence is TGTGCTAGTGGTTTGCCCCGGACTGTAGATGAGCAGTTCTTC. It is translated as CASGLPRTVDEQFF.

At least ten counts were recorded for this clonotype. The V gene is TRBV7-8, the J gene TRBJ1-1, with TRBD1 matching 9 bases. The V segment lost 3 bases and the J segment 5 bases; nucleotides outside the gene matches: 4. CDR1 and CDR2 (germline): SGHVS, FQNEAQ. The CDR3 contains 14 residues. The CDR3 reads CASSFGQGRTEAFF. The CDR3 bases are TGTGCCAGCAGCTTTGGACAGGGGAGGACTGAAGCTTTCTTT.

The chain employs TRBV4-2 and TRBJ2-1; 10 bases are a match to TRBD2. V lost 0 bases and J lost 8; bases outside the gene matches: 10. The V gene's germline CDR1 is LGHNA and CDR2 YNFKEQ. The CDR3 extends over 17 amino acids. The CDR3 nucleotides read TGTGCCAGCAGCCAAGAGGGGACCGGACTAGCGGTGGATGAGCAGTTCTTC. It translates to CASSQEGTGLAVDEQFF.

This clonotype was recorded many times. V and J are TRBV5-1 and TRBJ2-3; TRBD1 agrees at 7 bases. Germline V CDR1 and CDR2: SGHRS, YFSETQ. Trimming took 6 bases from V and 2 from J; bases not matched to a gene: 9. The CDR3 is 15 residues long. CDR3 amino acids: CASTVSTGITDTQYF. The CDR3 DNA is TGCGCCAGCACGGTTTCGACAGGGATCACAGATACGCAGTATTTT.

This clonotype was picked up one time. The rearrangement links TRBV5-1 to TRBJ2-2; 13 positions match TRBD2. J was trimmed by 0 bases and V by 4 bases; bases with no gene match: 9. Germline loops: CDR1 SGHRS, CDR2 YFSETQ. The CDR3 loop spans 19 amino acids. CDR3 coding DNA: TGCGCCAGCAGCCCCGGACTAGCGGGAGTGTCACCGAACACCGGGGAGCTGTTTTTT. Its protein product is CASSPGLAGVSPNTGELFF.

The chain carries TRBV11-2 and TRBJ2-1; D remains ambiguous. With 3 bases removed from V and 9 bases from J, the gap between germline ends came to 6 bases. Germline-derived CDR1 and CDR2 are SGHAT and FQNNGV. CDR3 size: 11 residues. CDR3 amino acids: CASSFAREQFF. DNA of the CDR3: TGTGCCAGCAGCTTCGCCCGTGAGCAGTTCTTC.

The V and J genes are TRBV19 and TRBJ2-2, with D uncertain. CDR3 size: 14 residues. Between the trimmed V and J ends, which lost 4 bases and 2 bases, there was a span of 8 bases. The germline CDR1 and CDR2 sequences are LNHDA and SQIVND (reference sequence). CDR3 sequence (DNA): TGTGCCAGTAGTAGGAGCACTAACACCGGGGAGCTGTTTTTT. This codes for CASSRSTNTGELFF.

The V call is TRBV29-1, the J call TRBJ1-4; possible D gene TRBD1, 5 bases. The CDR3 spans 16 residues. Germline assignment: CDR1 SQVTM and CDR2 ANQGSEA. The V end lost 6 bases, the J end lost 8 bases, and 25 bases lay between the germline ends. CDR3 DNA: TGCAGCGTCCAGTATGGTGGGTCAGAGGGGCGCGAAAAACTGTTTTTT. It codes for CSVQYGGSEGREKLFF.

This clonotype showed up just a few times. The CDR3 is CASSQGRGTPNEQFF. Here the CDR3 DNA reads TGCGCCAGCAGCCAAGGGCGAGGGACTCCCAATGAGCAGTTCTTC. The chain joins TRBV4-1 to TRBJ2-1; tentative D call: TRBD2 (6 bases). The germline V and J ends were trimmed by 1 base and 6 bases, with 13 bases remaining between them. This CDR3 contains 15 residues. Germline CDR1 MGHRA, CDR2 YSYEKL.

This clonotype occurred many times. The V and J genes are TRBV5-1 and TRBJ2-7; 11 bases match TRBD1. Germline V lookup: CDR1 SGHRS, CDR2 YFSETQ. Trimming removed 4 bases from V and 5 bases from J; junction bases left unmatched: 5. The CDR3 is 14 residues long. DNA of the CDR3: TGCGCCAGCAGCGCCGGACAGGGGGCGGACGAGCAGTACTTC. This codes for CASSAGQGADEQYF.

The chain carries TRBV3-1 and TRBJ1-5; D is unclear. From germline, CDR1 is LGHDT and CDR2 YNNKEL (reference sequence). The CDR3 runs to 16 residues. Trimming pared 5 bases from V and 7 bases from J, leaving 21 bases between. In DNA, the CDR3 is TGTGCCAGCAGCTGGGGTCAACCCCTTAATGGGCAGCCCCAGCATTTT. Residues: CASSWGQPLNGQPQHF. The whole variable domain, filled in from reference TRBV3-1 and TRBJ1-5, reads DTAVSQTPKYLVTQMGNDKSIKCEQNLGHDTMYWYKQDSKKFLKIMFSYNNKELIINETVPNRFSPKSPDKAHLNLHINSLELGDSAVYFCASSWGQPLNGQPQHFGDGTRLSIL.

This clonotype was observed a handful of times. J is TRBJ1-1 and V is TRBV20-1, with 7 nucleotides matching TRBD1. With V trimmed by 1 base and J by 5 bases, 4 bases remained unmatched. Germline CDR1 and CDR2: DFQATT and SNEGSKA (reference sequence). The CDR3 runs 13 residues. This CDR3 reads CSARVAGGTEAFF. The DNA for the CDR3 is TGCAGTGCTAGAGTCGCAGGGGGAACTGAAGCTTTCTTT.

This clonotype occurred many times. The V and J genes are TRBV20-1 and TRBJ2-5, with D perhaps matching TRBD2 (6 bases). CDR1 and CDR2 (germline): DFQATT, SNEGSKA (reference sequence). The CDR3 is 13 amino acids. The V end was cut by 6 bases, the J end by 5 bases, with 16 bases between. CDR3 amino acids: CSATREPRETQYF. Written as DNA, the CDR3 is TGCAGTGCAACCCGGGAGCCCAGGGAGACCCAGTACTTC.

As regards this clonotype: Just one base apart from a much larger clone, this may be a read error. The chain combines TRBV29-1 with TRBJ2-1; tentative D call: TRBD1 (6 bases). CDR1 and CDR2 (germline): SQVTM, ANQGSEA. The CDR3 covers 13 residues. V lost 6 bases to trimming and J lost 3 bases, with 12 bases between them. Here the CDR3 reads CSVHGTIYNEQFF. The DNA for the CDR3 is TGCAGCGTACACGGGACAATCTACAATGAGCAGTTCTTC.

The chain uses TRBV5-1 and TRBJ2-3; 8 bases line up with TRBD2. Trimming cost V 3 bases and J 3 bases; bases outside gene matches: 9. Germline V gives CDR1 SGHRS, CDR2 YFSETQ. This CDR3 is built from 16 residues. Here the CDR3 DNA reads TGCGCCAGCAGCTCGACGACCGGGACTAGGACAGATACGCAGTATTTT. It encodes CASSSTTGTRTDTQYF.

The rearrangement uses TRBV29-1 and TRBJ2-7; no reliable D call. The CDR3 sequence is 10 residues long. Trimming left V 5 bases short and J 3 bases short, with 5 bases between. CDR1 SQVTM and CDR2 ANQGSEA come from the germline V gene. CDR3 protein: CSVKHYEQYF. The CDR3 DNA is TGCAGCGTTAAGCACTACGAGCAGTACTTC.

There are many counts of this clonotype. V is TRBV6-1 and J is TRBJ2-7; TRBD1 might be the D (6 bases). Per the germline V gene, CDR1 is MNHNS and CDR2 is SASEGT. The V and J ends lost 7 bases and 3 bases respectively, with 16 bases between them. The CDR3 runs to 14 residues. Written as DNA, the CDR3 is TGTGCCAGCAACTCCGTGGGACAATACTACGAGCAGTACGTC. Protein: CASNSVGQYYEQYV.

This clonotype was picked up a small number of times. This sequence joins TRBV19 and TRBJ2-5; perhaps TRBD2 as D (5 bases). Germline V gene sequence: CDR1 LNHDA, CDR2 SQIVND (reference sequence). The V and J ends lost 4 bases and 1 base respectively, with 19 bases between them. The CDR3 loop spans 17 amino acids. CDR3 nucleotides: TGTGCCAGTAGTACTGGAGGACGGACGACGACCCAAGAGACCCAGTACTTC. The encoded protein is CASSTGGRTTTQETQYF.